Sequencing of this T cell receptor beta chain was carried out in a study of blood T cell repertoires in COVID-19 (dated by TCRdb to between 2020 and 2021). A note on the overall study: Samples from collaborators originated in the United States, Italy and Spain and spanned both the acute and convalescent phases of COVID-19. The material from the prospective study consisted of cDNA or gDNA derived from T cells, B-cell-depleted T cells, or PBMCs. Deeply sampled blood TCRbeta repertoires from subjects exposed to, actively infected with, or recovered from COVID-19 were included in the dataset. The repertoires were released in a freely available public database intended as a resource for research on the immune response to SARS-CoV-2. Where available, HLA class I and class II types were taken from metadata supplied by the sample provider and were not determined by assay-based typing. The samples were drawn from two sources: the first 160 participants of the ongoing ImmuneRACE study, and 1,254 subjects contributed by 6 global collaborators. The sample metadata nearly always contained a de-identified subject ID, COVID-19 status, age in years and sex. The paper's findings and limits, for the study overall: How much clinical and demographic metadata was included differed by source and by participant, and the metadata was provided uncurated.

Regarding this clone: Its recognized antigen is unknown. No qualities accompany the bases; no much larger clone lies one base away.

One collaborating source in Seattle enrolled patients during active infection and followed them longitudinally through the course of disease. Collaborating institutions collected whole blood in K2EDTA tubes following their own protocols. For TCRbeta analysis, collaborators shipped samples as frozen whole blood, isolated PBMCs, or DNA extracted from either of those sample types. The immunoSEQ Assay, a bias-controlled multiplex PCR, was used to amplify TCRbeta CDR3 regions from genomic DNA. The paper's processing steps were these. Within the assay, amplification of reference gene primers was used to estimate how many nucleated cells each sample contained. To quantify the absolute abundance of each unique TCRbeta CDR3 rearrangement, sequence reads were collapsed and filtered. For each sample, productive Simpson clonality was calculated as the square root of Simpson's diversity index across productive rearrangements. The table was pulled from immuneACCESS by TCRdb, which kept in-frame rearrangements only. Such tables lose some clones; where checked, under half of the loss comes from unresolved V genes, and the rest has no known cause. V and J calls and clone size are those listed in that table; D and trimming were worked out from the DNA. The sample profile shows about 290,000 clones; about 90% of them were found once. The top ten clonotypes cover 11% of the sample.

The germline V gene (reference sequence) specifies LNHDA as CDR1 and SQIVND as CDR2. The CDR3 covers 15 residues, taking in both the cysteine and the phenylalanine. Only CDR3 DNA is held: 45 bases, read in frame from base 1. The junction shows trimming of 3 bases on V and 3 bases on J, plus 15 bases between the germline ends. The sequenced material came from peripheral blood. This chain is built from TRBV19 and TRBJ2-7, with the D gene not clear enough to name. The TCR was taken from a woman aged 30 to 39 with COVID-19, enrolled during active disease. Read as DNA, the sequence is TGTGCCAGTAGTATGGTTGCTCCAGGTGACTACGAGCAGTACTTC. It translates to CASSMVAPGDYEQYF.